Listed below are T cell receptor beta chains from one sample, sequenced in a study of blood T cell repertoires in COVID-19. Measured with immunoSEQ multiplex PCR; TCRdb has only the in-frame clones, and not every one. The sample records roughly 120,000 clones, roughly nine tenths being singletons. The sequenced sample was peripheral blood. Source of these receptors: a man aged 70-80 years who had recovered from COVID-19. The CDR3 runs from the conserved cysteine through the conserved F or W. Fields, in order: J gene, D gene, clone size, V gene, CDR3 protein, CDR3 DNA. The D gene is left open where the match is weak. Clone size, where shown, is once, few, many, or a class for clones that have expanded.

TRBJ2-7,TRBD2,.,TRBV10-3,CAISGLAEGYEQYF,TGTGCCATCAGTGGACTAGCGGAGGGCTACGAGCAGTACTTC
TRBJ2-5,.,few,TRBV6-5,CASTLRYGQETQYF,TGTGCCAGCACCCTGAGGTACGGTCAAGAGACCCAGTACTTC
TRBJ1-2,.,.,TRBV5-1,CASSLAGGFPDYGYTF,TGCGCCAGCAGCTTGGCCGGAGGGTTTCCGGACTATGGCTACACCTTC
TRBJ2-2,TRBD1,few,TRBV10-3,CAIRGTGGMNTGELFF,TGTGCCATCAGGGGGACAGGGGGGATGAACACCGGGGAGCTGTTTTTT
TRBJ2-2,TRBD2,.,TRBV23-1,CASSQSRLAGNTGELFF,TGCGCCAGCAGTCAATCGCGACTAGCGGGTAACACCGGGGAGCTGTTTTTT
TRBJ2-1,TRBD2,.,TRBV10-2,CASTMGGNEQFF,TGCGCCAGCACCATGGGAGGGAATGAGCAGTTCTTC
TRBJ2-2,.,.,TRBV5-1,CASSPQGQNTGELFF,TGCGCCAGCAGTCCACAAGGACAGAACACCGGGGAGCTGTTTTTT
TRBJ2-3,TRBD1,.,TRBV6-6,CASNIQGRGTDTQYF,TGTGCCAGCAATATACAGGGGCGGGGCACAGATACGCAGTATTTT
TRBJ2-1,.,.,TRBV28,CASRGASSYNEQFF,TGTGCCAGCAGGGGAGCTTCCTCCTACAATGAGCAGTTCTTC
TRBJ1-2,TRBD1,.,TRBV13,CASSFGQGRDYGYTF,TGTGCCAGCAGCTTCGGACAGGGGCGCGACTATGGCTACACCTTC
TRBJ1-4,TRBD1,.,TRBV4-3,CASSRMETGEKLFF,TGCGCCAGCAGCCGGATGGAGACAGGGGAAAAACTGTTTTTT
TRBJ2-1,.,.,TRBV3-1/TRBV3-2,CASSQFFMSYNEQFF,TGTGCCAGCAGCCAATTTTTCATGTCCTACAATGAGCAGTTCTTC
TRBJ2-3,.,.,TRBV5-1,CASYSRREQDTQYF,TGCGCCAGCTACTCGAGGAGGGAACAAGATACGCAGTATTTT
TRBJ2-1,TRBD2,.,TRBV27,CASLSLTSGGSYNEQFF,TGTGCCAGCTTAAGCCTGACTAGCGGGGGCAGCTACAATGAGCAGTTCTTC
TRBJ1-2,.,.,TRBV27,CASSLGPRSSYGYTF,TGTGCCAGCAGTTTAGGTCCACGGAGTAGCTATGGCTACACCTTC
TRBJ2-2,TRBD2,.,TRBV9,CASSVQTGGRTGELFF,TGTGCCAGCAGCGTCCAGACGGGGGGGCGAACCGGGGAGCTGTTTTTT
TRBJ2-2,.,.,TRBV27,CASSLRGRTNTGELFF,TGTGCCAGCAGTTTGAGGGGGAGAACGAACACCGGGGAGCTGTTTTTT
TRBJ2-5,TRBD1,.,TRBV7-2,CASSLNTGAGETQYF,TGTGCCAGCAGCTTAAATACAGGGGCCGGAGAGACCCAGTACTTC
TRBJ2-1,TRBD2,.,TRBV7-2,CASSVSSGRMASEQFF,TGTGCCAGCAGCGTATCTAGCGGAAGGATGGCTAGTGAGCAGTTCTTC
TRBJ2-1,TRBD2,.,TRBV24-1,CATSDSGLANDEQFF,TGTGCCACCAGTGATTCAGGACTAGCAAACGATGAGCAGTTCTTC
TRBJ2-2,.,.,TRBV30,CACGTWGQGELFF,TGTGCCTGCGGAACATGGGGGCAGGGGGAGCTGTTTTTT
TRBJ1-2,.,.,TRBV5-1,CASSSGQFANYGYTF,TGCGCCAGCAGCTCAGGACAGTTTGCTAACTATGGCTACACCTTC
TRBJ1-3,.,.,TRBV5-1,CASSSVTGRAGNTIYF,TGCGCCAGCAGCTCCGTAACAGGGCGGGCTGGAAACACCATATATTTT
TRBJ1-2,.,.,TRBV28,CASTGRSLFYGYTF,TGTGCCAGCACCGGTAGGAGCCTTTTCTATGGCTACACCTTC
TRBJ1-3,.,.,TRBV4-3,CASSQDRGENTIYF,TGCGCCAGCAGCCAAGATCGCGGTGAAAACACCATATATTTT
TRBJ1-1,.,.,TRBV15,CATSRDREATEAFF,TGTGCCACCAGCAGAGACAGGGAGGCCACTGAAGCTTTCTTT
TRBJ1-1,TRBD1,.,TRBV15,CATSWGTGETEAFF,TGTGCCACCAGTTGGGGGACAGGGGAGACTGAAGCTTTCTTT
TRBJ2-3,.,.,TRBV11-2,CASSPTTDTQYF,TGTGCCAGCAGCCCCACTACAGATACGCAGTATTTT
TRBJ1-1,TRBD1,.,TRBV5-1,CASSRTGVNTEAFF,TGCGCCAGCAGCCGGACAGGGGTGAACACTGAAGCTTTCTTT
TRBJ2-5,.,.,TRBV5-1,CASSPQGPQETQYF,TGCGCCAGCAGCCCCCAGGGCCCGCAAGAGACCCAGTACTTC
TRBJ2-3,TRBD2,once,TRBV2,CASSLLAGVQYF,TGTGCCAGCAGTCTGTTAGCGGGGGTGCAGTATTTT
TRBJ1-5,.,.,TRBV7-2,CASSLARGGGQPQHF,TGTGCCAGCAGCTTAGCGCGGGGGGGCGGTCAGCCCCAGCATTTT
TRBJ2-2,.,.,TRBV6-5,CASSYLGTGELFF,TGTGCCAGCAGTTACCTCGGGACCGGGGAGCTGTTTTTT
TRBJ1-2,.,.,TRBV28,CASSLAGRGHGYTF,TGTGCCAGCAGTTTGGCAGGTAGGGGCCATGGCTACACCTTC
TRBJ2-3,TRBD2,.,TRBV2,CASRLNTGLRRYF,TGTGCCAGCAGATTAAATACGGGACTACGAAGGTATTTT
TRBJ1-4,TRBD1,.,TRBV29-1,CSGGGGQGDEKLFF,TGCAGCGGTGGTGGAGGACAGGGGGATGAAAAACTGTTTTTT
TRBJ1-4,.,.,TRBV19,CASNPDRTNEKLFF,TGTGCCAGTAATCCGGACAGAACTAATGAAAAACTGTTTTTT
TRBJ2-2,.,.,TRBV5-1,CASSLWQGSGAGELFF,TGCGCCAGCAGCTTGTGGCAGGGGTCGGGTGCCGGGGAGCTGTTTTTT
TRBJ2-7,TRBD1,.,TRBV10-3,CAISISGGQAYEQYF,TGTGCCATCAGTATCTCCGGGGGACAGGCCTACGAGCAGTACTTC
TRBJ2-6,.,.,TRBV27,CASSLLVGSGANVLTF,TGTGCCAGCAGCCTTCTAGTTGGTTCTGGGGCCAACGTCCTGACTTTC
TRBJ1-1,.,.,TRBV5-1,CASSPGHRDIEAFF,TGCGCCAGCAGCCCCGGACACAGGGATATTGAAGCTTTCTTT
TRBJ2-1,.,.,TRBV5-1,CASSFMDFSYNEQFF,TGCGCCAGCAGCTTTATGGACTTCTCCTACAATGAGCAGTTCTTC
TRBJ2-1,.,.,TRBV28,CASRERGEQFF,TGTGCCAGCAGAGAGAGAGGCGAGCAGTTCTTC
TRBJ2-1,.,.,TRBV3-1/TRBV3-2,CASSQAPLLEQFF,TGTGCCAGCAGCCAAGCCCCCCTGTTAGAGCAGTTCTTC
TRBJ2-7,TRBD2,.,TRBV7-2,CASSPSGSRYEQYF,TGTGCCAGCTCTCCTAGCGGGAGCCGCTACGAGCAGTACTTC
TRBJ1-3,TRBD1,.,TRBV27,CASSLDRGPGNTIYF,TGTGCCAGCAGTTTGGACAGGGGCCCTGGAAACACCATATATTTT
TRBJ1-5,.,.,TRBV9,CASSPSWRDQPQHF,TGTGCCAGCAGCCCCAGTTGGAGAGATCAGCCCCAGCATTTT
TRBJ1-1,.,.,TRBV11-2,CASSFHAGQNTEAFF,TGTGCCAGCAGCTTTCATGCAGGGCAGAACACTGAAGCTTTCTTT
TRBJ1-5,TRBD1,.,TRBV24-1,CATSDRAGTGGRQPQHF,TGTGCCACCAGTGACCGAGCTGGGACAGGGGGCCGACAGCCCCAGCATTTT
TRBJ2-7,TRBD1,.,TRBV7-2,CASSPLRDRVREQYF,TGTGCCAGCAGCCCCCTCCGGGACAGGGTGAGGGAGCAGTACTTC
TRBJ1-1,.,once,TRBV5-4,CASSLRVRDTEAFF,TGTGCCAGCAGCTTAAGGGTGCGGGACACTGAAGCTTTCTTT
TRBJ2-5,TRBD2,.,TRBV5-4,CASSLTSGGAETQYF,TGTGCCAGCAGCTTAACTAGCGGGGGGGCCGAGACCCAGTACTTC
TRBJ2-2,.,.,TRBV10-3,CAISDRQSTGELFF,TGTGCCATCAGTGACAGGCAATCCACCGGGGAGCTGTTTTTT
TRBJ2-1,TRBD2,.,TRBV7-3,CASSLAGTSWDPDNEQFF,TGTGCCAGCAGCTTAGCCGGGACTAGCTGGGACCCCGACAATGAGCAGTTCTTC
TRBJ1-1,TRBD1,.,TRBV7-2,CASSFALRTGRNTEAFF,TGTGCCAGCAGCTTCGCCTTACGGACAGGGAGGAACACTGAAGCTTTCTTT
TRBJ2-7,.,.,TRBV6-6,CASGDLAPQQYF,TGTGCCAGCGGGGACTTGGCGCCTCAGCAGTACTTC
TRBJ1-5,.,.,TRBV7-6,CASSPQGGANQPQHF,TGTGCCAGCAGCCCCCAGGGAGGGGCCAATCAGCCCCAGCATTTT
TRBJ2-3,TRBD2,.,TRBV5-1,CASSPKRGLTDTQYF,TGCGCCAGCAGCCCCAAGCGGGGGCTCACAGATACGCAGTATTTT
TRBJ2-3,TRBD2,.,TRBV18,CASSPLRASGVSTDTQYF,TGTGCCAGCTCACCTCTCCGGGCTAGCGGGGTTAGCACAGATACGCAGTATTTT